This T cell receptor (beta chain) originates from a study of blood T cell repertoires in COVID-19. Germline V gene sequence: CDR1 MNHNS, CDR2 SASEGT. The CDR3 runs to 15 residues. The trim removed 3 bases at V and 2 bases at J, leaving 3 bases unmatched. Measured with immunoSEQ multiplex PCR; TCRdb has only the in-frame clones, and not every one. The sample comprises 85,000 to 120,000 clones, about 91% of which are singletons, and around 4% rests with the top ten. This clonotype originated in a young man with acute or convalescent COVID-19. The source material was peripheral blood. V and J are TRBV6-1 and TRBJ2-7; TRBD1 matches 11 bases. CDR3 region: CASSEWTGGTYEQYF. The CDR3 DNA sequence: TGTGCCAGCAGTGAGTGGACAGGGGGCACCTACGAGCAGTACTTC.